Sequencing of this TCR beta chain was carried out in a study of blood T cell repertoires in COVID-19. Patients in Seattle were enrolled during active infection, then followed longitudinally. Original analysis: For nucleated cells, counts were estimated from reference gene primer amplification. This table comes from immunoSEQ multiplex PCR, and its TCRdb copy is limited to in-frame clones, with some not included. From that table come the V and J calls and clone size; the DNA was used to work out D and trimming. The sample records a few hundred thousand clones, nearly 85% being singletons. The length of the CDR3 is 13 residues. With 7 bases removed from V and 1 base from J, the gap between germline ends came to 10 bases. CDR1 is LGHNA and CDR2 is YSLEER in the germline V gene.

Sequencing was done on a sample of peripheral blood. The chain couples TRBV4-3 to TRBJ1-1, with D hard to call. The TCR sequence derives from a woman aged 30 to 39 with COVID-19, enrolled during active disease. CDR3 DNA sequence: TGCGCCAGCACTCGATCGGGGAACACTGAAGCTTTCTTT. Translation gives CASTRSGNTEAFF.